This T cell receptor (beta chain) was observed in a study of blood T cell repertoires in COVID-19. Sequencing used immunoSEQ multiplex PCR; TCRdb keeps in-frame clones, though not all of them. The sample shows some 350,000 clones, 89% of them seen only once. The sequenced material came from peripheral blood. The sequence came from a woman aged 30 to 39 with COVID-19, enrolled during active disease.

The CDR3 nucleotides read TGTGCCAGTAGTATAAACAGCGGGAGGCAGTTCTTC. Translating it yields CASSINSGRQFF. The rearrangement joins TRBV19 to TRBJ2-1, with 8 nucleotides matching TRBD2. The junction had 3 bases not matched to a gene; V was cut back by 2 bases and J by 12 bases. The CDR3 totals 12 residues. Germline lookup yields CDR1 LNHDA and CDR2 SQIVND (reference sequence). Drawing the rest from reference TRBV19 and TRBJ2-1, the complete variable domain is DGGITQSPKYLFRKEGQNVTLSCEQNLNHDAMYWYRQDPGQGLRLIYYSQIVNDFQKGDIAEGYSVSREKKESFPLTVTSAQKNPTAFYLCASSINSGRQFFGPGTRLTVL.